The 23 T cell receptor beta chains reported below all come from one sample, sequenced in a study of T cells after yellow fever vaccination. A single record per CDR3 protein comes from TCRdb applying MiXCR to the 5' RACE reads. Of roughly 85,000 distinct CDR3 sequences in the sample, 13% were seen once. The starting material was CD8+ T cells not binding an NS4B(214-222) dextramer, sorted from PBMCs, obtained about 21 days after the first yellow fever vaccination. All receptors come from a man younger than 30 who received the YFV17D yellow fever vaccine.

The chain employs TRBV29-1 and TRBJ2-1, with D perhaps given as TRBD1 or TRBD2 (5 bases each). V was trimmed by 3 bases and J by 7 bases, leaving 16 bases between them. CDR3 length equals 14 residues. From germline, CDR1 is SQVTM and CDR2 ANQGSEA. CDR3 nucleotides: TGCAGCGTTGATGGTCAGAGGGGCGGGAATGAGCAGTTCTTC. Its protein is CSVDGQRGGNEQFF.

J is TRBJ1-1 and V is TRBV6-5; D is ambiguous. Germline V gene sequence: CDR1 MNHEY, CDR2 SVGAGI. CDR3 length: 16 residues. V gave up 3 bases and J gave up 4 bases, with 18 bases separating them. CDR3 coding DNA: TGTGCCAGCAGTTATAAACCTGGTCCGGGTGGCACTGAAGCTTTCTTT. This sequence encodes CASSYKPGPGGTEAFF.

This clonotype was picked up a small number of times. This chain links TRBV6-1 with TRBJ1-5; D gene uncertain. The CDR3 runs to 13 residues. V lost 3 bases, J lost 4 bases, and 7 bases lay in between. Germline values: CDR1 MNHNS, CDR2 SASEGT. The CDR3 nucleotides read TGTGCCAGCAGTGATGGGTGGAATCAGCCCCAGCATTTT. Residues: CASSDGWNQPQHF.

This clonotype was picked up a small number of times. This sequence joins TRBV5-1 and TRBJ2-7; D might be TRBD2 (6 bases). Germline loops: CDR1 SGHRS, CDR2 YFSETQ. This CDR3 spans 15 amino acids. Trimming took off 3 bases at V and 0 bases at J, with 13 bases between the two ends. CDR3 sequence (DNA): TGCGCCAGCAGCTATGCACCGGGAGCCTCCTACGAGCAGTACTTC. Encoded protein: CASSYAPGASYEQYF. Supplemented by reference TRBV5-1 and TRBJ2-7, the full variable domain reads KAGVTQTPRYLIKTRGQQVTLSCSPISGHRSVSWYQQTPGQGLQFLFEYFSETQRNKGNFPGRFSGRQFSNSRSEMNVSTLELGDSALYLCASSYAPGASYEQYFGPGTRLTVT.

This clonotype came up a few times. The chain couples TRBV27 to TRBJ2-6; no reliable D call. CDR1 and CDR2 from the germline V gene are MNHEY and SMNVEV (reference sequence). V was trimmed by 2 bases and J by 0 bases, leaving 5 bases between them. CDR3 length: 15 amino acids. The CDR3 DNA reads TGTGCCAGCAGTTTAGAAAGCTCTGGGGCCAACGTCCTGACTTTC. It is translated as CASSLESSGANVLTF.

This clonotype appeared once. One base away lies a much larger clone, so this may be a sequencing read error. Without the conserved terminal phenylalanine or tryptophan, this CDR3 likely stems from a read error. This CDR3 reads CATPGTEDSTDTQYY. DNA for the CDR3: TGTGCCACCCCCGGGACTGAAGATAGCACAGATACGCAGTATTAT. The V call is TRBV24-1, the J call TRBJ2-3; perhaps TRBD2 as D (6 bases). The CDR3 loop spans 15 amino acids. The V end lost 9 bases, the J end lost 0 bases, and 15 bases lay between the germline ends. CDR1 and CDR2 (germline): KGHDR, SFDVKD.

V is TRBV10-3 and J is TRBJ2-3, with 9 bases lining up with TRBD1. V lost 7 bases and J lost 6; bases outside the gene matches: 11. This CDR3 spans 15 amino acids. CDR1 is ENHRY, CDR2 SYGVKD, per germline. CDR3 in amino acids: CAITRDREGLDTQYF. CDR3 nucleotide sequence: TGTGCCATCACCCGGGACAGGGAGGGGCTGGATACGCAGTATTTT.

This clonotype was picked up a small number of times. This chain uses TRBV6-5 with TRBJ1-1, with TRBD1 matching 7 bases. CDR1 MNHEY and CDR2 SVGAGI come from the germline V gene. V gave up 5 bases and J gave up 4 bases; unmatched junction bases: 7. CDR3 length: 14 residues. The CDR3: CASSPRGGITEAFF. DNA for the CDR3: TGTGCCAGCAGTCCCAGGGGGGGTATCACTGAAGCTTTCTTT.

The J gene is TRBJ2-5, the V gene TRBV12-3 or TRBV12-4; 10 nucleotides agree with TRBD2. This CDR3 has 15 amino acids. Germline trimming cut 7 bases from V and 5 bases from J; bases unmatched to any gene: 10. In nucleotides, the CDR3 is TGTGCCAGCAAGAGTACTAGCGGGGTGTGTGAGACCCAGTACTTC. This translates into CASKSTSGVCETQYF.

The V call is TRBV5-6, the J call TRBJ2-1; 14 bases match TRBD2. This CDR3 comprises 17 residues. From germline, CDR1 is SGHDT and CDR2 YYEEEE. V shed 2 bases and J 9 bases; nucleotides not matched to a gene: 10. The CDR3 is CASSLGGRGLAGGEQFF. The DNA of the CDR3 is TGTGCCAGCAGCTTAGGTGGTCGAGGACTAGCGGGGGGTGAGCAGTTCTTC.

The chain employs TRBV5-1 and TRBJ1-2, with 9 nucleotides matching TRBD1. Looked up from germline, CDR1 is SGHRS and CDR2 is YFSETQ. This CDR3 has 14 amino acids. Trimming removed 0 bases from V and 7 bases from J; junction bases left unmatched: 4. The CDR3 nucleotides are TGCGCCAGCAGCTTGGCACAGGGGGCTTCTGGCTACACCTTC. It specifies CASSLAQGASGYTF.

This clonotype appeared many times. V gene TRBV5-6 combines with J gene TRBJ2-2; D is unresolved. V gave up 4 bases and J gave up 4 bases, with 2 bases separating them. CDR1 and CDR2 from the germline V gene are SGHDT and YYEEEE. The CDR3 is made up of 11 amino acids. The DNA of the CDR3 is TGTGCCAGCAGCCCCACCGGGGAGCTGTTTTTT. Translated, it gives CASSPTGELFF.

This CDR3 is CASDHEGTDTQYF. The CDR3 nucleotides read TGTGCCAGCGACCACGAGGGCACAGATACGCAGTATTTT. The chain is built from TRBV5-4 and TRBJ2-3, with D unresolved. Trimming took 7 bases from V and 1 from J, leaving 10 bases between them. Germline CDR1 reads SGHNT; CDR2 reads YYREEE (reference sequence). The CDR3 has 13 amino acids. Looking up the rest from reference TRBV5-4 and TRBJ2-3 gives the full variable domain: ETGVTQSPTHLIKTRGQQVTLRCSSQSGHNTVSWYQQALGQGPQFIFQYYREEENGRGNFPPRFSGLQFPNYSSELNVNALELDDSALYLCASDHEGTDTQYFGPGTRLTVL.

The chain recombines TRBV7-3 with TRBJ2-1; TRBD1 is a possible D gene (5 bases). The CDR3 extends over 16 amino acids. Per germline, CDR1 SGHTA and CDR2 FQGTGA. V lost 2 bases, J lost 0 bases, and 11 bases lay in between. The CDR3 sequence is CASSLALGVSYNEQFF. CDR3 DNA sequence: TGTGCCAGCAGCTTAGCGTTAGGGGTCTCCTACAATGAGCAGTTCTTC.

The CDR3 nucleotides are TGCGCCAGCTCCCCCTACTTCCGTATCCAGTCCTACGAGCAGTACGTC. The encoded protein is CASSPYFRIQSYEQYV. The rearrangement links TRBV23-1 to TRBJ2-7; no definite D call. TRBV23-1 is an ORF, with its function uncertain. V lost 8 bases and J 1 base, leaving 21 bases between the germline ends. This CDR3 contains 16 residues.

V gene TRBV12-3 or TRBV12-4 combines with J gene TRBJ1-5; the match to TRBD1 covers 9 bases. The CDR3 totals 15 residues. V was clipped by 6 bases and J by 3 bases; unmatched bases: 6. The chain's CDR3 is CASRHGTGSNQPQHF. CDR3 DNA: TGTGCCAGCAGGCATGGGACAGGGTCCAATCAGCCCCAGCATTTT.

CDR3 in amino acids: CASSLMDGWGELFF. The CDR3 nucleotides are TGTGCCAGCAGCTTAATGGACGGGTGGGGGGAGCTGTTTTTT. V and J are TRBV7-2 and TRBJ2-2; no reliable D call. CDR1 is SGHTA and CDR2 is FQGNSA in the germline V gene. The length of the CDR3 is 14 residues. V dropped 2 bases and J dropped 8 bases, with 12 bases sitting between them.

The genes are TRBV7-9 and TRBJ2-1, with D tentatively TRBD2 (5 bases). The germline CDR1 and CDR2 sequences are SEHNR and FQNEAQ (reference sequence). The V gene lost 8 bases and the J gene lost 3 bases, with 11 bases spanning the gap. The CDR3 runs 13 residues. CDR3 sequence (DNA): TGTGCCAGCTTAGAGGGCAACTACAATGAGCAGTTCTTC. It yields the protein CASLEGNYNEQFF.

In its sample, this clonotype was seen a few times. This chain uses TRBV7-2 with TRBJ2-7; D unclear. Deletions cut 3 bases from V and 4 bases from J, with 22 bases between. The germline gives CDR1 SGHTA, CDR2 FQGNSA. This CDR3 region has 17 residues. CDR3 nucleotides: TGTGCCAGCAGCTTTGCGTGGCCCCCGACCGGATTTTACGAGCAGTACGTC. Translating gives CASSFAWPPTGFYEQYV.

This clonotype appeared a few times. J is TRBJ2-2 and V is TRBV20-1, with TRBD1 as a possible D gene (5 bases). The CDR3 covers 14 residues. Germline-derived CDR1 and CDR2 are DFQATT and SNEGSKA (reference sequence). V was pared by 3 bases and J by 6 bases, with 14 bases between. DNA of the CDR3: TGCAGTGCTAGCAGGGCGTGGTCATCCGGGGAGCTGTTTTTT. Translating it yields CSASRAWSSGELFF.

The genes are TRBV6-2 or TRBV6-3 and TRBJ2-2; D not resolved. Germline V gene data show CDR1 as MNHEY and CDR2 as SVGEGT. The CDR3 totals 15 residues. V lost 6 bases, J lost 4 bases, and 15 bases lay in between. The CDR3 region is CASRPDLGLTGELFF. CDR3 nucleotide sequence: TGTGCCAGCAGGCCGGATCTAGGTCTCACCGGGGAGCTGTTTTTT.

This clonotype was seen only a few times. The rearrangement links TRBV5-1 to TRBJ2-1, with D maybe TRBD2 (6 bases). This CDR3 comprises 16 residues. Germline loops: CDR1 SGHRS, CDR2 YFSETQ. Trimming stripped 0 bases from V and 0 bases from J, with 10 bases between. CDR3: CASSLEGLISYNEQFF. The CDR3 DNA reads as TGCGCCAGCAGCTTGGAGGGACTGATCTCCTACAATGAGCAGTTCTTC.

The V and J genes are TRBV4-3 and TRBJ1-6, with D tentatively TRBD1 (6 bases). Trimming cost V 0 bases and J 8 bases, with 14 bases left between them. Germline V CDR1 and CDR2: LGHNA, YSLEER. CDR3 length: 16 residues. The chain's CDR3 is CASSQDSGRGYSPLHF. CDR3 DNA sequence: TGCGCCAGCAGCCAAGATTCCGGCAGGGGATATTCACCCCTCCACTTT.